Shown below are 15 T cell receptor beta chains from a single sample sequenced in a study of blood T cell repertoires in COVID-19. The protocol was immunoSEQ multiplex PCR, while the TCRdb copy is restricted to in-frame clones and leaves out a portion. The data contain around 99,000 clones, 84% of them singletons. The sequenced sample was peripheral blood. The receptor set was obtained from a woman aged 45-65 years with acute or convalescent COVID-19.

CDR3: CASSSKEEVVKGQFF. CDR3 bases: TGTGCCAGCAGCTCAAAGGAGGAGGTTGTTAAGGGGCAGTTCTTC. This rearrangement joins TRBV27 to TRBJ2-1; D might be TRBD2 (5 bases). This CDR3 region has 15 residues. The germline V and J ends were trimmed by 6 bases and 12 bases, with 24 bases remaining between them. Germline loops: CDR1 MNHEY, CDR2 SMNVEV (reference sequence).

About this clone itself: Additional DNA sequences in this sample encode the identical CDR3. The chain joins TRBV10-3 to TRBJ1-2, with 10 nucleotides matching TRBD1. This CDR3 has 13 amino acids. J gave up 5 bases and V 6 bases, and 3 bases lay outside the gene matches. Per germline, CDR1 ENHRY and CDR2 SYGVKD. The CDR3 sequence is CAISPGQGYGYTF. In nucleotides, the CDR3 is TGTGCCATCAGCCCGGGACAGGGGTATGGCTACACCTTC.

Turning to this clone: At one boundary the junction diverges from the germline segment, which might be a read error. V gene TRBV2 combines with J gene TRBJ2-1, with D maybe TRBD1 (5 bases). Germline-derived CDR1 and CDR2 are SNHLY and FYNNEI. This CDR3 comprises 11 residues. CDR3 residues: CASSEQGTVLF. Written as DNA, the CDR3 is TGTGCCAGCAGTGAACAGGGAACGGTTCTCTTC.

This clone was seen a handful of times. The rearrangement joins TRBV4-1 to TRBJ1-2; D perhaps matches TRBD1 (5 bases). The germline gives CDR1 MGHRA, CDR2 YSYEKL. Trimming stripped 1 base from V and 7 bases from J, with 22 bases between. This CDR3 region has 17 residues. The CDR3 sequence: CASSQGPARGTYAGYTF. As DNA, the CDR3 is TGCGCCAGCAGCCAAGGCCCGGCCCGGGGGACTTATGCTGGCTACACCTTC.

The V and J genes are TRBV12-3 or TRBV12-4 and TRBJ2-3; TRBD1 matches 7 bases. CDR3 length: 13 residues. The ends lost 6 bases at V and 6 bases at J; junction bases unmatched: 6. The CDR3 sequence: CASSRQGWDTQYF. The CDR3, as DNA: TGTGCCAGCAGCCGACAGGGATGGGATACGCAGTATTTT.

This chain connects TRBV11-2 to TRBJ2-4; TRBD1 matches at 8 bases. Losses at the gene ends were 5 bases for V and 13 bases for J; bases not matched to a gene: 7. There are 12 residues in the CDR3. The V gene's germline CDR1 is SGHAT and CDR2 FQNNGV. The CDR3 nucleotides read TGTGCCAGCAGCCCCTGGACAGGGTTACAGTACTTC. This encodes CASSPWTGLQYF.

The gene calls are TRBV18 and TRBJ2-2; 13 nucleotides line up with TRBD2. The CDR3 covers 19 residues. The V segment lost 2 bases and the J segment 1 base; nucleotides outside the gene matches: 7. CDR1 and CDR2 from the germline V gene are KGHSH and LQKENI. CDR3 in DNA: TGTGCCAGCTCACCAAAACCGGGACTAGCGGGGAAGAACACCGGGGAGCTGTTTTTT. As protein: CASSPKPGLAGKNTGELFF.

V gene TRBV12-5 combines with J gene TRBJ2-6; D might be TRBD1 (6 bases). The V and J ends lost 10 bases and 0 bases respectively, with 22 bases between them. The germline V gene encodes CDR1 LGHNT and CDR2 FRNRAP. This CDR3 has 18 residues. This chain's CDR3 is CAKGAGATFLSGANVLTF. DNA of the CDR3: TGTGCTAAAGGGGCAGGGGCTACGTTCCTCTCTGGGGCCAACGTCCTGACTTTC.

V usage is TRBV15 and J usage is TRBJ2-1; 7 positions agree with TRBD2. This CDR3 has 15 residues. The germline V gene encodes CDR1 LNHNV and CDR2 YYDKDF (reference sequence). V gave up 2 bases and J gave up 4 bases; unmatched junction bases: 5. The CDR3 nucleotides read TGTGCCACCAGCAGATTTGTCGGGGGGTACAATGAGCAGTTCTTC. It yields the protein CATSRFVGGYNEQFF.

The V and J genes are TRBV28 and TRBJ1-5; tentative D call: TRBD1 (6 bases). V was trimmed by 2 bases and J by 5 bases, leaving 16 bases between them. The CDR3 extends over 16 amino acids. The germline V gene encodes CDR1 MDHEN and CDR2 SYDVKM. The CDR3 loop is CASSLGGAGEDQPQHF. The CDR3 bases are TGTGCCAGCAGTTTAGGGGGGGCAGGGGAGGATCAGCCCCAGCATTTT.

This clone appeared a few times. V is TRBV30 and J is TRBJ2-1, with 9 bases fitting TRBD2. The length of the CDR3 is 16 residues. V lost 2 bases to trimming and J lost 4 bases; unmatched junction nucleotides: 9. Looked up from germline, CDR1 is GTSNPN and CDR2 is SVGIG (reference sequence). The CDR3 spells CAWSRQLAGIYNEQFF. CDR3 nucleotide sequence: TGTGCCTGGAGTCGCCAGCTAGCGGGGATATACAATGAGCAGTTCTTC.

This chain joins TRBV2 and TRBJ2-7, with D maybe TRBD2 (6 bases). V shed 6 bases and J shed 4 bases, with 13 bases lying between them. Germline V gives CDR1 SNHLY, CDR2 FYNNEI. The CDR3 has 13 amino acids. CDR3 sequence: CASSLLALYEQYF. DNA of the CDR3: TGTGCCAGCAGCCTACTAGCTCTTTACGAGCAGTACTTC.

J is TRBJ1-6 and V is TRBV18; D perhaps matches TRBD1 (6 bases). The germline gives CDR1 KGHSH, CDR2 LQKENI. Trimming shortened V by 11 bases and J by 6 bases, and 17 bases separated the two germline ends. This CDR3 region has 14 residues. The CDR3 protein is CAVRGLAANSPLHF. In DNA form, the CDR3 reads TGTGCCGTCAGGGGTCTGGCTGCTAATTCACCCCTCCACTTT.

The chain is built from TRBV10-3 and TRBJ2-7; the D gene is possibly TRBD1 (6 bases). The CDR3 length is 13 residues. Trimming pared 7 bases from V and 1 base from J, leaving 11 bases between. Looked up from germline, CDR1 is ENHRY and CDR2 is SYGVKD. In DNA, the CDR3 is TGTGCCATCACTACGGACAGATCCTACGAGCAGTACTTC. It is translated as CAITTDRSYEQYF.

This chain joins TRBV10-2 and TRBJ1-3; D is unresolved. Trimming left V 6 bases short and J 4 bases short, with 7 bases between. The CDR3 length is 12 residues. CDR1 and CDR2 from the germline V gene are WSHSY and SAAADI. The CDR3 nucleotides are TGCGCCAGCAGGACACAGGGAAACACCATATATTTT. This gives the protein CASRTQGNTIYF.